The 31 T cell receptor beta chains reported below all come from one sample, sequenced in a study of blood T cell repertoires in COVID-19. The assay was immunoSEQ multiplex PCR, and TCRdb's table has in-frame clones only and misses some. This table has about 360,000 clones, more than 70% appearing once. The sequenced sample was PBMCs or T cells enriched from blood (not recorded which). The receptors originated from a man between 25 and 39 years old who had recovered from COVID-19.

J is TRBJ2-2 and V is TRBV6-1; 12 nucleotides match TRBD2. The trim removed 0 bases at V and 1 base at J, leaving 3 bases unmatched. The CDR3 loop spans 18 amino acids. In germline, CDR1 is MNHNS, CDR2 SASEGT. CDR3 sequence (DNA): TGTGCCAGCAGTGAAGCTCTAGCGGGGGGGGAGAACACCGGGGAGCTGTTTTTT. This encodes CASSEALAGGENTGELFF.

V usage is TRBV4-1 and J usage is TRBJ1-5; 7 bases match TRBD1. In germline, CDR1 is MGHRA, CDR2 YSYEKL. This CDR3 has 15 amino acids. The V gene end was trimmed by 0 bases and the J gene end by 6 bases; junction bases not matched to a gene: 5. The CDR3 DNA sequence: TGCGCCAGCAGCCAAGATGACAGGGTGGGTCAGCCCCAGCATTTT. It codes for CASSQDDRVGQPQHF.

The chain employs TRBV19 and TRBJ2-7; TRBD2 is a possible D gene (6 bases). V was shortened by 4 bases and J by 3 bases, with 16 bases between the two germline ends. From germline, CDR1 is LNHDA and CDR2 SQIVND (reference sequence). The CDR3 is 15 amino acids. CDR3 amino acids: CASSKNRDSDYEQYF. Written as DNA, the CDR3 is TGTGCCAGTAGTAAGAACCGGGACTCAGACTACGAGCAGTACTTC.

The chain carries TRBV18 and TRBJ1-5, with D unresolved. CDR1 and CDR2 (germline): KGHSH, LQKENI. This CDR3 has 14 amino acids. Trimming shortened V by 5 bases and J by 3 bases, and 11 bases separated the two germline ends. CDR3 sequence (DNA): TGTGCCAGCTCAGCCGAGGGATACAATCAGCCCCAGCATTTT. Translated: CASSAEGYNQPQHF.

In this sample, this clone turned up once. The V call is TRBV5-1, the J call TRBJ2-2, with 9 nucleotides matching TRBD1. Germline loops: CDR1 SGHRS, CDR2 YFSETQ. CDR3 length: 17 amino acids. Germline trimming cut 2 bases from V and 1 base from J; bases unmatched to any gene: 6. CDR3 protein: CASSLQGAQGNTGELFF. The DNA for the CDR3 is TGCGCCAGCAGCTTACAGGGGGCGCAGGGGAACACCGGGGAGCTGTTTTTT.

This rearrangement joins TRBV3-1 (or the pseudogene TRBV3-2) to TRBJ1-1; the D gene is possibly TRBD1 (6 bases). Trimming cost V 3 bases and J 5 bases, with 10 bases left between them. Per the germline V gene, CDR1 is LGHDT and CDR2 is YNNKEL (reference sequence). The CDR3 extends over 13 amino acids. CDR3 sequence: CASSQGAQTEAFF. CDR3 nucleotide sequence: TGTGCCAGCAGCCAGGGGGCGCAGACTGAAGCTTTCTTT.

The gene calls are TRBV27 and TRBJ1-3; D unclear. Deletions cut 6 bases from V and 2 bases from J, with 20 bases between. The CDR3 has 17 amino acids. Germline lookup yields CDR1 MNHEY and CDR2 SMNVEV (reference sequence). CDR3 sequence reads: CASRAGSGYNPGNTIYF. The CDR3 DNA sequence: TGTGCCAGCAGGGCGGGGAGTGGTTATAATCCTGGAAACACCATATATTTT.

This chain connects TRBV4-1 to TRBJ2-2; D unresolved. Germline CDR1 is MGHRA and CDR2 is YSYEKL. The CDR3 contains 16 residues. The germline V and J ends were trimmed by 8 bases and 0 bases, with 16 bases remaining between them. The CDR3 spells CASQAGVAANTGELFF. In DNA, the CDR3 is TGCGCCAGCCAAGCCGGAGTGGCAGCGAACACCGGGGAGCTGTTTTTT.

The CDR3 DNA reads as TGCGCCAGCAGCCAAGGTTGGTCAGGGAAAGATACGCAGTATTTT. This gives the protein CASSQGWSGKDTQYF. The chain couples TRBV4-1 to TRBJ2-3, with D perhaps TRBD1 (5 bases). The CDR3 contains 15 residues. Germline V lookup: CDR1 MGHRA, CDR2 YSYEKL. V shed 1 base and J shed 5 bases, with 13 bases lying between them.

The chain carries TRBV27 and TRBJ2-1, with a tentative D call TRBD1 (5 bases). The germline CDR1 and CDR2 sequences are MNHEY and SMNVEV (reference sequence). The CDR3 is 13 amino acids. Trimming shortened V by 3 bases and J by 10 bases, and 13 bases separated the two germline ends. The CDR3 loop is CASSFKGMREQFF. As DNA, the CDR3 is TGTGCCAGCAGTTTTAAGGGGATGAGGGAGCAGTTCTTC.

The chain combines TRBV10-1 with TRBJ1-2; D not certain. The CDR3 loop spans 13 amino acids. Trimming stripped 8 bases from V and 1 base from J, with 11 bases between. CDR1 is WNHNN and CDR2 is SYGVQD in the germline V gene (reference sequence). The CDR3 sequence is CASGVTSNYGYTF. The CDR3 nucleotides read TGCGCCAGCGGCGTAACTAGTAACTATGGCTACACCTTC.

V and J are TRBV29-1 and TRBJ1-2; D ambiguous. CDR3 length equals 11 residues. Trimming left V 7 bases short and J 8 bases short, with 14 bases between. Looked up from germline, CDR1 is SQVTM and CDR2 is ANQGSEA. DNA of the CDR3: TGCAGCGGCGGACTCGAAGGGGGCTACACCTTC. This translates into CSGGLEGGYTF.

The chain recombines TRBV10-3 with TRBJ1-6, with TRBD1 as a possible D gene (5 bases). Per the germline V gene, CDR1 is ENHRY and CDR2 is SYGVKD. The CDR3 sequence is 13 residues long. V was trimmed by 7 bases and J by 6 bases, leaving 10 bases between them. DNA for the CDR3: TGTGCCATCAATGCAGGGTTTAATTCACCCCTCCACTTT. It encodes CAINAGFNSPLHF.

The rearrangement links TRBV7-9 to TRBJ1-1; 8 bases are shared with TRBD1. Germline CDR1 SEHNR, CDR2 FQNEAQ (reference sequence). V shed 5 bases and J 8 bases; nucleotides not matched to a gene: 7. CDR3 length: 13 amino acids. This CDR3 reads CASSPVGDREAFF. The DNA for the CDR3 is TGTGCCAGCAGCCCCGTGGGGGACAGGGAAGCTTTCTTT.

This sequence joins TRBV27 and TRBJ2-7, with TRBD1 matching over 7 bases. CDR1 MNHEY and CDR2 SMNVEV come from the germline V gene (reference sequence). The CDR3 has 15 residues. Unmatched junction bases numbered 11, after V lost 6 bases and J lost 3 bases. The CDR3, as DNA: TGTGCCAGCAGCTCCGGTTCGGGGACAGTCTACGAGCAGTACTTC. Residues: CASSSGSGTVYEQYF.

The chain links TRBV5-1 to TRBJ2-1; the match to TRBD2 covers 9 bases. Per the germline V gene, CDR1 is SGHRS and CDR2 is YFSETQ. Trimming took 0 bases from V and 5 from J; bases not matched to a gene: 6. The CDR3 loop spans 16 amino acids. The CDR3 nucleotides are TGCGCCAGCAGCTTGGAGGGACTAGCCCCTAACAATGAGCAGTTCTTC. Its protein product is CASSLEGLAPNNEQFF.

This chain joins TRBV19 and TRBJ1-2, with D perhaps TRBD1 (6 bases). The germline gives CDR1 LNHDA, CDR2 SQIVND (reference sequence). The CDR3 runs to 15 residues. V gave up 3 bases and J gave up 4 bases, with 15 bases separating them. As DNA, the CDR3 is TGTGCCAGTAGTATTGCGTTAGGACAGCCCTATGGCTACACCTTC. Its translation: CASSIALGQPYGYTF.

V gene TRBV7-2 combines with J gene TRBJ1-1; D not resolved. Trimming left V 1 base short and J 0 bases short, with 6 bases between. Germline CDR1 SGHTA, CDR2 FQGNSA. The CDR3 is 14 residues long. This CDR3 is CASSLGRLNTEAFF. The CDR3 DNA reads TGTGCCAGCAGCTTAGGCAGATTGAACACTGAAGCTTTCTTT.

The genes are TRBV5-1 and TRBJ2-2; D unresolved. The V gene lost 5 bases and the J gene lost 7 bases, with 6 bases spanning the gap. The CDR3 consists of 11 residues. The germline CDR1 and CDR2 sequences are SGHRS and YFSETQ. For the CDR3, the DNA is TGCGCCAGCAGAATTAGCGGGGAGCTGTTTTTT. Translated, it gives CASRISGELFF.

The chain uses TRBV27 and TRBJ1-4; 8 bases are a match to TRBD1. The CDR3 is 13 residues long. Germline V gene sequence: CDR1 MNHEY, CDR2 SMNVEV (reference sequence). V shed 8 bases, J shed 7 bases, and the junction held 6 bases outside the gene matches. The CDR3 DNA follows: TGTGCCAGCGGACAGGGTGGCGGTGAAAAACTGTTTTTT. Translating it yields CASGQGGGEKLFF.

CDR3 sequence (DNA): TGTGCCAGCTCAACACGGACAGGGGTGAACACTGAAGCTTTCTTT. Protein product: CASSTRTGVNTEAFF. The V call is TRBV18, the J call TRBJ1-1, with 9 bases lining up with TRBD1. CDR1 is KGHSH and CDR2 is LQKENI in the germline V gene. The CDR3 consists of 15 residues. The V gene end was trimmed by 5 bases and the J gene end by 0 bases; junction bases not matched to a gene: 4.

This clone was recorded once. The CDR3 region is CASSLGGYEQYF. The CDR3 DNA sequence: TGTGCCAGCAGCCTGGGGGGGTACGAGCAGTACTTC. V gene TRBV3-1 (or the pseudogene TRBV3-2) combines with J gene TRBJ2-7; 7 nucleotides align to TRBD2. The CDR3 runs to 12 residues. Trimming at V came to 4 bases and at J to 4 bases, leaving 1 base not matched to a gene. Germline CDR1 is LGHDT and CDR2 is YNNKEL (reference sequence).

The J gene is TRBJ1-1, the V gene TRBV25-1; 7 nucleotides agree with TRBD1. Per the germline V gene, CDR1 is MGHDK and CDR2 is SYGVNS. After removal of 0 bases from V and 0 bases from J, the junction contained 4 bases not matched to a gene. CDR3 length: 16 residues. The CDR3 protein is CASSEYNRGLNTEAFF. As DNA, the CDR3 is TGTGCCAGCAGTGAATATAACAGGGGCCTGAACACTGAAGCTTTCTTT.

This chain links TRBV12-3 or TRBV12-4 with TRBJ1-1; 8 nucleotides line up with TRBD1. Germline trimming cut 5 bases from V and 10 bases from J; bases unmatched to any gene: 3. The CDR3 covers 11 residues. CDR3 sequence: CASSPDRVAFF. The DNA of the CDR3 is TGTGCCAGCAGTCCGGACAGGGTAGCTTTCTTT.

The V gene is TRBV5-1, the J gene TRBJ2-3, with 8 bases matching TRBD2. In germline, CDR1 is SGHRS, CDR2 YFSETQ. V shed 2 bases, J shed 0 bases, and the junction held 8 bases outside the gene matches. The CDR3 is 17 residues long. CDR3 residues: CASSLVLADPSTDTQYF. The DNA of the CDR3 is TGCGCCAGCAGCTTAGTACTAGCGGATCCTAGCACAGATACGCAGTATTTT. Variable domain in full (rest from reference TRBV5-1 and TRBJ2-3): KAGVTQTPRYLIKTRGQQVTLSCSPISGHRSVSWYQQTPGQGLQFLFEYFSETQRNKGNFPGRFSGRQFSNSRSEMNVSTLELGDSALYLCASSLVLADPSTDTQYFGPGTRLTVL.

The chain joins TRBV4-1 to TRBJ1-1; weak D call: TRBD1 (5 bases). The CDR3 is 17 residues long. In germline, CDR1 is MGHRA, CDR2 YSYEKL. The V end was cut by 0 bases, the J end by 11 bases, with 25 bases between. This CDR3 reads CASSQDPGGSKPPGAFF. The DNA for the CDR3 is TGCGCCAGCAGCCAAGATCCGGGGGGGTCCAAACCTCCCGGGGCTTTCTTT.

The chain joins TRBV18 to TRBJ1-1, with 10 bases matching TRBD1. The CDR3 extends over 16 amino acids. Unmatched junction bases numbered 4, after V lost 2 bases and J lost 1 base. Germline V lookup: CDR1 KGHSH, CDR2 LQKENI. CDR3 bases: TGTGCCAGCTCACCAGGGACAGGGGCCGAGAACACTGAAGCTTTCTTT. Amino acids: CASSPGTGAENTEAFF.

The V gene is TRBV30, the J gene TRBJ1-6; 7 bases align to TRBD1. V gave up 5 bases and J gave up 4 bases; unmatched junction bases: 8. There are 15 residues in the CDR3. The germline V gene has CDR1 GTSNPN and CDR2 SVGIG (reference sequence). CDR3 sequence reads: CAWDRVDRYNSPLHF. The CDR3 DNA reads TGTGCCTGGGACAGGGTCGATAGGTATAATTCACCCCTCCACTTT.

The chain has TRBV5-1 and TRBJ1-6, with 7 bases identical to TRBD1. This CDR3 is 17 amino acids long. V shed 3 bases, J shed 11 bases, and the junction held 17 bases outside the gene matches. In germline, CDR1 is SGHRS, CDR2 YFSETQ. In nucleotides, the CDR3 is TGCGCCAGCAGCTGGGGGGACGAGACAGGGTCCCCCCCACCCCTCCACTTT. Protein sequence: CASSWGDETGSPPPLHF.

The chain has TRBV2 and TRBJ2-7; perhaps TRBD2 as D (5 bases). Germline CDR1 is SNHLY and CDR2 is FYNNEI. Trimming pared 2 bases from V and 9 bases from J, leaving 14 bases between. This CDR3 spans 13 amino acids. In nucleotides, the CDR3 is TGTGCCAGCAGTGAAACCCGGGGAGTCGGGCAGTACTTC. Translated: CASSETRGVGQYF.

The V gene is TRBV19, the J gene TRBJ2-6; no clear D. V was trimmed by 4 bases and J by 0 bases, leaving 10 bases between them. Looked up from germline, CDR1 is LNHDA and CDR2 is SQIVND (reference sequence). This CDR3 spans 16 amino acids. Written as DNA, the CDR3 is TGTGCCAGTAGTACCTTCGGTGTCTCTGGGGCCAACGTCCTGACTTTC. Amino acids: CASSTFGVSGANVLTF.